This note documents a single T cell receptor (beta chain) sequence. Profiling relied on immunoSEQ multiplex PCR, and the TCRdb table lists in-frame clones only, not all of them. The sample includes 45,000 to 70,000 clones, around 60% of them seen just once. The data were obtained in a study of cytotoxic CD8 clonotypes in ibrutinib-treated CLL. In the study overall: Response material was collected after a median 12 months of treatment, range 6 to 36.

V gave up 2 bases and J gave up 6 bases, with 8 bases separating them. Germline V gene sequence: CDR1 MNHEY, CDR2 SVGAGI. This CDR3 contains 12 residues. The TCR originated in a human donor with chronic lymphocytic leukemia. This sequence joins TRBV6-5 and TRBJ2-7; D may be TRBD1 or TRBD2 (5 bases each). The sample in question was PBMCs, obtained after 24 months of ibrutinib treatment. The CDR3 DNA is TGTGCCAGCAGTTACCCCGGGACCGAGCAGTACTTC. Translated: CASSYPGTEQYF.